Following are 21 T cell receptor beta chains from one sample sequenced in a study of CD8 T cells in Susac syndrome. When the RNA was reverse transcribed, random hexamers were used with an input of about 0.5 to 1 ug. A single record per CDR3 protein comes from TCRdb applying MiXCR to the immunoSEQ multiplex PCR reads. The sample lists about 130,000 distinct CDR3 sequences; about 96% were seen once. Sequencing input: CD4+ T cells from PBMCs. The receptors stem from a human donor in good health.

The V call is TRBV18, the J call TRBJ1-3, with D unresolved. The CDR3 covers 15 residues. V was clipped by 5 bases and J by 1 base, with 12 bases between them. Germline CDR1 reads KGHSH; CDR2 reads LQKENI. The CDR3 nucleotides are TGTGCCAGCTCAACGGACCGTTTGTCTGGAAACACCATATATTTT. It translates to CASSTDRLSGNTIYF.

This chain uses TRBV5-1 with TRBJ2-7; possibly TRBD1 or TRBD2 for D (5 bases each). The V gene lost 0 bases and the J gene lost 5 bases, with 12 bases spanning the gap. CDR3 length: 14 amino acids. Germline V lookup: CDR1 SGHRS, CDR2 YFSETQ. CDR3 bases: TGCGCCAGCAGCTTGGCCTACGGGGCGGACGAGCAGTACTTC. It encodes CASSLAYGADEQYF.

This chain uses TRBV28 with TRBJ2-3; D gene ambiguous. Per the germline V gene, CDR1 is MDHEN and CDR2 is SYDVKM. The CDR3 length is 15 residues. V was clipped by 9 bases and J by 2 bases, with 18 bases between them. The CDR3 loop reads CASKFRAFSTDTQYF. CDR3 nucleotides: TGTGCCAGTAAGTTCCGGGCCTTTTCCACAGATACGCAGTATTTT.

The chain uses TRBV9 and TRBJ2-5; 11 positions agree with TRBD2. J was trimmed by 5 bases and V by 4 bases; bases with no gene match: 13. CDR1 and CDR2 from the germline V gene are SGDLS and YYNGEE. The CDR3 has 17 amino acids. The CDR3 region has the DNA TGTGCCAGCAGCAAAGGATTTGGACTAGCGGGCATGGAGACCCAGTACTTC. It translates to CASSKGFGLAGMETQYF.

V is TRBV29-1 and J is TRBJ2-7; D perhaps matches TRBD1 (5 bases). The germline V gene has CDR1 SQVTM and CDR2 ANQGSEA. The CDR3 has 14 amino acids. The V and J ends lost 5 bases and 2 bases respectively, with 16 bases between them. CDR3 sequence: CSVLLGAAPYEQYF. Here the CDR3 DNA reads TGCAGCGTTCTCTTAGGGGCTGCCCCCTACGAGCAGTACTTC.

V is TRBV7-2 and J is TRBJ2-7, with TRBD2 matching 9 bases. Trimming took 2 bases from V and 6 from J; bases not matched to a gene: 8. The CDR3 contains 15 residues. Per the germline V gene, CDR1 is SGHTA and CDR2 is FQGNSA. The CDR3 DNA follows: TGTGCCAGCAGCTTAACGGGGGCGACTAGCGGCGAGCAGTACTTC. Amino acids: CASSLTGATSGEQYF.

The rearrangement links TRBV27 to TRBJ2-7; D perhaps matches TRBD1 (7 bases). Germline V gene sequence: CDR1 MNHEY, CDR2 SMNVEV (reference sequence). The CDR3 is made up of 15 amino acids. Between the trimmed V and J ends, which lost 6 bases and 2 bases, there was a span of 17 bases. The CDR3: CASSPQGGLAYEQYF. DNA of the CDR3: TGTGCCAGCAGCCCGCAGGGGGGATTAGCCTACGAGCAGTACTTC.

The chain is built from TRBV6-5 and TRBJ2-5; 8 bases fit TRBD2. Germline lookup yields CDR1 MNHEY and CDR2 SVGAGI. V dropped 8 bases and J dropped 5; count of bases not matched to a gene: 7. The CDR3 extends over 13 amino acids. CDR3 region: CASGQRERETQYF. CDR3 nucleotide sequence: TGTGCCAGCGGTCAGCGGGAGCGGGAGACCCAGTACTTC.

The chain is built from TRBV7-2 and TRBJ1-2; no definite D call. V lost 1 base, J lost 3 bases, and 6 bases lay in between. Germline V CDR1 and CDR2: SGHTA, FQGNSA. The CDR3 sequence is 13 residues long. Here the CDR3 reads CASSLGVDYGYTF. The CDR3 nucleotides read TGTGCCAGCAGCTTAGGAGTGGACTATGGCTACACCTTC.

This clonotype was recorded once. The V and J genes are TRBV5-1 and TRBJ1-1; possible D gene TRBD1, 6 bases. V lost 0 bases to trimming and J lost 0 bases, with 9 bases between them. Looked up from germline, CDR1 is SGHRS and CDR2 is YFSETQ. The CDR3 sequence is 15 residues long. The CDR3 DNA reads as TGCGCCAGCAGCTTGGCCACAGGGATGAACACTGAAGCTTTCTTT. Its translation is CASSLATGMNTEAFF.

The gene calls are TRBV30 and TRBJ2-3, with 8 bases aligning to TRBD2. Germline lookup yields CDR1 GTSNPN and CDR2 SVGIG (reference sequence). V was clipped by 3 bases and J by 7 bases; unmatched bases: 6. The CDR3 consists of 13 residues. In nucleotides, the CDR3 is TGTGCCTGGAGAGGGAGCGGGAGTAATACGCAGTATTTT. Its translation: CAWRGSGSNTQYF.

The chain is built from TRBV4-1 and TRBJ2-5; D unresolved. Trimming took off 0 bases at V and 4 bases at J, with 6 bases between the two ends. There are 13 residues in the CDR3. Germline loops: CDR1 MGHRA, CDR2 YSYEKL. The CDR3 loop reads CASSQDNGETQYF. Here the CDR3 DNA reads TGCGCCAGCAGCCAAGATAACGGAGAGACCCAGTACTTC.

V is TRBV9 and J is TRBJ2-3; 7 positions agree with TRBD1. This CDR3 is built from 13 residues. Germline V lookup: CDR1 SGDLS, CDR2 YYNGEE. With 2 bases clipped from V and 4 bases from J, the junction kept 1 base outside the gene matches. This CDR3 is CASSVTGPDTQYF. The CDR3 bases are TGTGCCAGCAGCGTGACAGGGCCAGATACGCAGTATTTT.

Written as DNA, the CDR3 is TGTGCCAGCTCGTACAGGGCGACCTACGAGCAGTACTTC. Protein sequence: CASSYRATYEQYF. V usage is TRBV18 and J usage is TRBJ2-7; TRBD1 is a possible D gene (6 bases). This CDR3 has 13 amino acids. Trimming took 6 bases from V and 2 from J, leaving 11 bases between them. Per germline, CDR1 KGHSH and CDR2 LQKENI.

This sequence joins TRBV2 and TRBJ2-5; maybe TRBD2 (5 bases). This CDR3 comprises 12 residues. Per the germline V gene, CDR1 is SNHLY and CDR2 is FYNNEI. The V end lost 7 bases, the J end lost 0 bases, and 6 bases lay between the germline ends. CDR3 nucleotides: TGTGCCAGCACAGCGGACCAAGAGACCCAGTACTTC. It specifies CASTADQETQYF.

J is TRBJ2-1 and V is TRBV3-1; no clear D gene. Trimming cost V 3 bases and J 6 bases, with 9 bases left between them. From germline, CDR1 is LGHDT and CDR2 YNNKEL (reference sequence). CDR3 length: 13 amino acids. The CDR3 DNA follows: TGTGCCAGCAGCCACGACCCCGGCAATGAGCAGTTCTTC. The encoded protein is CASSHDPGNEQFF.

DNA for the CDR3: TGCAGTGCTAGTGGGCCTAAATCCCCCTACGAGCAGTACTTC. Encoded protein: CSASGPKSPYEQYF. This chain links TRBV20-1 with TRBJ2-7; D gene ambiguous. This CDR3 contains 14 residues. Germline CDR1 reads DFQATT; CDR2 reads SNEGSKA (reference sequence). Trimming stripped 3 bases from V and 2 bases from J, with 14 bases between.

The rearrangement joins TRBV29-1 to TRBJ1-1; D gene uncertain. This CDR3 is built from 10 residues. In germline, CDR1 is SQVTM, CDR2 ANQGSEA. V was trimmed by 6 bases and J by 5 bases, leaving 7 bases between them. The CDR3 DNA sequence: TGCAGCGTCGGAGAAACTGAAGCTTTCTTT. Translating gives CSVGETEAFF. Full variable domain (rest looked up from reference TRBV29-1 and TRBJ1-1): SAVISQKPSRDICQRGTSLTIQCQVDSQVTMMFWYRQQPGQSLTLIATANQGSEATYESGFVIDKFPISRPNLTFSTLTVSNMSPEDSSIYLCSVGETEAFFGQGTRLTVV.

The V call is TRBV6-4, the J call TRBJ2-2; D uncertain. CDR1 is MRHNA, CDR2 SNTAGT, per germline. CDR3 size: 14 residues. Trimming pared 4 bases from V and 0 bases from J, leaving 6 bases between. In DNA, the CDR3 is TGTGCCAGCAGTGTGGCCTCGAACACCGGGGAGCTGTTTTTT. This sequence encodes CASSVASNTGELFF.

The chain couples TRBV6-5 to TRBJ2-5, with D maybe TRBD2 (7 bases). CDR1 MNHEY and CDR2 SVGAGI come from the germline V gene. The V end lost 6 bases, the J end lost 7 bases, and 21 bases lay between the germline ends. This CDR3 comprises 15 residues. The DNA for the CDR3 is TGTGCCAGCAGCGAGACAGGTGCATGGGGGGGGACCCAGTACTTC. It is translated as CASSETGAWGGTQYF.

V and J are TRBV29-1 and TRBJ1-1; D is perhaps TRBD1 (5 bases). The CDR3 spans 12 residues. V lost 8 bases and J 1 base, leaving 11 bases between the germline ends. Germline V gives CDR1 SQVTM, CDR2 ANQGSEA. CDR3 nucleotides: TGCAGCCTTCGGGACGGGAACACTGAAGCTTTCTTT. The encoded protein is CSLRDGNTEAFF.